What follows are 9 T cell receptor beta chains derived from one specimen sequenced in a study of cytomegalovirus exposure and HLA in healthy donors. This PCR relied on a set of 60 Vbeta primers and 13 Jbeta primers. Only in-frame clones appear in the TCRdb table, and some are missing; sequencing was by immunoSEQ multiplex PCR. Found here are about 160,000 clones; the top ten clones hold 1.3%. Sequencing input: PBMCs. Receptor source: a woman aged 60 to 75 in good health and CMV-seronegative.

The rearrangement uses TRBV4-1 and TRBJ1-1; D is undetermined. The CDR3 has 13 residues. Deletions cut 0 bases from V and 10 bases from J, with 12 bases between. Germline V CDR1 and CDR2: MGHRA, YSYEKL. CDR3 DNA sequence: TGCGCCAGCAGCCAAGATCGGAGCACCAGAGCTTTCTTT. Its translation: CASSQDRSTRAFF.

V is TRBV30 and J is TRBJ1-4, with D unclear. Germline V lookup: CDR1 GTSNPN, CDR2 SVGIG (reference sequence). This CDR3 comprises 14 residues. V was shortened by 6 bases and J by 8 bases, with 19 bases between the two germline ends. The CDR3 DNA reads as TGTGCCTGTTCCCCGAGGGCCAGTTGGGAAAAACTGTTTTTT. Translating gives CACSPRASWEKLFF. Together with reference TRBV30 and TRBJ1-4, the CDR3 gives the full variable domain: SQTIHQWPATLVQPVGSPLSLECTVEGTSNPNLYWYRQAAGRGLQLLFYSVGIGQISSEVPQNLSASRPQDRQFILSSKKLLLSDSGFYLCACSPRASWEKLFFGSGTQLSVL.

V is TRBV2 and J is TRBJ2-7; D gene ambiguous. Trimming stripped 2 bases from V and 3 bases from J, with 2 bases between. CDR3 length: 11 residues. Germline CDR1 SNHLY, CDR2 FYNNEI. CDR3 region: CASSEHYEQYF. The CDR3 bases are TGTGCCAGCAGTGAACACTACGAGCAGTACTTC.

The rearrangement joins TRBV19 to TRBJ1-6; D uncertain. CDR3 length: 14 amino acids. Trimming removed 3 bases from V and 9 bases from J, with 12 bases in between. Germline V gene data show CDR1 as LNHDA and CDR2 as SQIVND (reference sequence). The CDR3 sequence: CASSMRVAGSPLHF. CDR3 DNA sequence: TGTGCCAGTAGTATGCGGGTGGCTGGTTCACCCCTCCACTTT.

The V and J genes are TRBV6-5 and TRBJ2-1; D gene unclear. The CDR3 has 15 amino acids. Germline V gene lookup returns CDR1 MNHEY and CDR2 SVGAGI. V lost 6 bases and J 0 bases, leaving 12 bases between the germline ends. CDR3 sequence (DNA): TGTGCCAGCAGCCCCACTTTAATCTCCTACAATGAGCAGTTCTTC. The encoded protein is CASSPTLISYNEQFF.

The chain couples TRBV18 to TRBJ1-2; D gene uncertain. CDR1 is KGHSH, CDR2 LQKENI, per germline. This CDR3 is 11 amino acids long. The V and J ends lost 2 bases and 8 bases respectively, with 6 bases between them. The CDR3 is CASSPASGYTF. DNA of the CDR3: TGTGCCAGCTCACCAGCGTCGGGCTACACCTTC.

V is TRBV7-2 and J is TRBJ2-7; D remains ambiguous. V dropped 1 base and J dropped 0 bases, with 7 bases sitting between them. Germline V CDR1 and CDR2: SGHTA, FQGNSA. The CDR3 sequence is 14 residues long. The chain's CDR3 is CASSLEQFSYEQYF. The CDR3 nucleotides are TGTGCCAGCAGCTTAGAACAGTTCTCCTACGAGCAGTACTTC.

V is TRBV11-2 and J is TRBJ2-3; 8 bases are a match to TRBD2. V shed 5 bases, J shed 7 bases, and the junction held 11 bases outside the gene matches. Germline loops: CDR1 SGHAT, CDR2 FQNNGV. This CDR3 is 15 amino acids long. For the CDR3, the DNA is TGTGCCAGCAGCCTGGCGGGGGGCTACCTCAATACGCAGTATTTT. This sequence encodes CASSLAGGYLNTQYF.

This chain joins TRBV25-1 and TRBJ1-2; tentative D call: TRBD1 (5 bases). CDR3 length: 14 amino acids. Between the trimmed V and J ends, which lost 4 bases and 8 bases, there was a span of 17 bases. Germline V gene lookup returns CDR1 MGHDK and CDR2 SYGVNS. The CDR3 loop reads CASSVTGVFGGYTF. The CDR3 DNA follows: TGTGCCAGCAGTGTGACGGGGGTCTTCGGAGGCTACACCTTC.